These 20 T cell receptor beta chains were all obtained from the same sample, sequenced in a study of control samples from healthy donors and cancer patients. Clones were sequenced by immunoSEQ multiplex PCR, and TCRdb holds only the in-frame ones, with some missing. In the table there are roughly 120,000 clones, about 94% of which are singletons. Sequenced: blood. The receptors were sampled from a man aged 25 to 45 in good health.

The chain has TRBV2 and TRBJ2-1, with 13 bases fitting TRBD2. The trim removed 5 bases at V and 6 bases at J, leaving 4 bases unmatched. Germline assignment: CDR1 SNHLY and CDR2 FYNNEI. The CDR3 length is 15 residues. CDR3: CASSTSGGEGNEQFF. CDR3 nucleotide sequence: TGTGCCAGCAGTACTAGCGGGGGGGAGGGCAATGAGCAGTTCTTC.

This clone was detected only once. The chain combines TRBV24-1 with TRBJ1-5, with TRBD1 identical over 7 bases. The CDR3 has 15 residues. Unmatched junction bases numbered 6, after V lost 4 bases and J lost 4 bases. Germline values: CDR1 KGHDR, CDR2 SFDVKD. The DNA of the CDR3 is TGTGCCACCAGTGACCCGGGACAGCCAAATCAGCCCCAGCATTTT. This sequence encodes CATSDPGQPNQPQHF.

This chain uses TRBV6-5 with TRBJ2-2; TRBD2 might be the D (7 bases). The length of the CDR3 is 14 residues. Trimming pared 1 base from V and 7 bases from J, leaving 10 bases between. Germline assignment: CDR1 MNHEY and CDR2 SVGAGI. CDR3 region: CASSYWRGLGELFF. In DNA form, the CDR3 reads TGTGCCAGCAGTTACTGGCGGGGGCTCGGGGAGCTGTTTTTT.

The gene calls are TRBV7-2 and TRBJ2-3; 7 bases align to TRBD2. After removal of 5 bases from V and 1 base from J, the junction contained 9 bases not matched to a gene. Germline assignment: CDR1 SGHTA and CDR2 FQGNSA. The CDR3 runs to 16 residues. The CDR3 nucleotides are TGTGCCAGCAGCCCGCGACTAGCCCTCGGCACAGATACGCAGTATTTT. It translates to CASSPRLALGTDTQYF.

This clone has just one count. V usage is TRBV4-1 and J usage is TRBJ2-1, with 15 bases aligning to TRBD2. CDR3 length: 13 amino acids. J gave up 12 bases and V 4 bases, and 1 base lay outside the gene matches. The germline V gene has CDR1 MGHRA and CDR2 YSYEKL. CDR3 in amino acids: CASSLGLAGGQFF. For the CDR3, the DNA is TGCGCCAGCAGCCTGGGACTAGCGGGGGGGCAGTTCTTC.

The rearrangement links TRBV7-8 to TRBJ2-1; no firm D call. The germline V gene encodes CDR1 SGHVS and CDR2 FQNEAQ. This CDR3 region has 12 residues. Trimming cost V 5 bases and J 9 bases, with 11 bases left between them. The CDR3 sequence is CASSDVGFEQFF. The CDR3 DNA follows: TGTGCCAGCAGCGATGTGGGTTTTGAGCAGTTCTTC.

This chain connects TRBV6-5 to TRBJ2-7; D gene ambiguous. V was cut by 6 bases and J by 6 bases, with 12 bases left in between. CDR3 length: 12 amino acids. Germline CDR1 is MNHEY and CDR2 is SVGAGI. CDR3: CASSLSWGEQYF. CDR3 DNA sequence: TGTGCCAGCAGCCTGTCTTGGGGCGAGCAGTACTTC.

About this clone itself: Other nucleotide sequences from this sample produce the same CDR3. This rearrangement joins TRBV18 to TRBJ1-2, with D possibly TRBD1 on 5 matching bases. The CDR3 is 13 residues long. Trimming shortened V by 3 bases and J by 1 base, and 6 bases separated the two germline ends. Germline CDR1 is KGHSH and CDR2 is LQKENI. The CDR3, as DNA: TGTGCCAGCTCACCTGACAGTAACTATGGCTACACCTTC. It codes for CASSPDSNYGYTF.

The genes are TRBV28 and TRBJ1-3; 7 bases agree with TRBD1. This CDR3 is 16 amino acids long. Germline CDR1 and CDR2: MDHEN and SYDVKM. After removal of 5 bases from V and 0 bases from J, the junction contained 7 bases not matched to a gene. CDR3 DNA sequence: TGTGCCAGCAGTGATCCGGGACAGAGCTCTGGAAACACCATATATTTT. Translating it yields CASSDPGQSSGNTIYF.

This clone was seen only once. The J gene is TRBJ1-1, the V gene TRBV3-1 (or the pseudogene TRBV3-2); D is possibly TRBD1 (6 bases). The CDR3 is made up of 14 amino acids. Germline V gene sequence: CDR1 LGHDT, CDR2 YNNKEL (reference sequence). Trimming removed 2 bases at V and 2 bases at J, with 9 bases between. CDR3 DNA: TGTGCCAGCAGCCAACAACAGGGTAACACTGAAGCTTTCTTT. It is translated as CASSQQQGNTEAFF.

The chain joins TRBV19 to TRBJ2-2, with 7 bases that match TRBD1. The CDR3 is 18 amino acids. Germline loops: CDR1 LNHDA, CDR2 SQIVND (reference sequence). The V gene end was trimmed by 1 base and the J gene end by 0 bases; junction bases not matched to a gene: 8. The CDR3 DNA is TGTGCCAGTAGTATAGCAGGAGGCGACAGGGCGAACACCGGGGAGCTGTTTTTT. This sequence encodes CASSIAGGDRANTGELFF.

J is TRBJ1-2 and V is TRBV5-1, with D tentatively TRBD1 (6 bases). The V end was cut by 4 bases, the J end by 2 bases, with 15 bases between. Germline CDR1 SGHRS, CDR2 YFSETQ. This CDR3 is 15 amino acids long. CDR3 coding DNA: TGCGCCAGCAGCCCTGACGGGACATCCAACTATGGCTACACCTTC. Its translation: CASSPDGTSNYGYTF.

The chain is built from TRBV3-1 (or the pseudogene TRBV3-2) and TRBJ1-6; tentatively, D is TRBD1 (5 bases). Germline V gene data show CDR1 as LGHDT and CDR2 as YNNKEL (reference sequence). Trimming pared 5 bases from V and 14 bases from J, leaving 22 bases between. The CDR3 has 15 residues. The CDR3 bases are TGTGCCAGCAGCGGGGCCCCCATCCAGGCTGCGACCCTCCACTTT. It encodes CASSGAPIQAATLHF.

The chain is built from TRBV19 and TRBJ1-1; no reliable D call. Germline values: CDR1 LNHDA, CDR2 SQIVND (reference sequence). The CDR3 length is 12 residues. V shed 5 bases and J shed 0 bases, with 4 bases lying between them. In DNA, the CDR3 is TGTGCCAGTAGTTTCCTGAACACTGAAGCTTTCTTT. Its protein is CASSFLNTEAFF.

The rearrangement links TRBV2 to TRBJ2-1; TRBD1 agrees at 7 bases. Germline CDR1 is SNHLY and CDR2 is FYNNEI. V shed 2 bases and J 10 bases; nucleotides not matched to a gene: 5. The CDR3 spans 13 residues. The CDR3 reads CASSERWTGEQFF. CDR3 nucleotides: TGTGCCAGCAGTGAAAGATGGACAGGCGAGCAGTTCTTC. The whole variable domain, remainder taken from reference TRBV2 and TRBJ2-1, is EPEVTQTPSHQVTQMGQEVILRCVPISNHLYFYWYRQILGQKVEFLVSFYNNEISEKSEIFDDQFSVERPDGSNFTLKIRSTKLEDSAMYFCASSERWTGEQFFGPGTRLTVL.

The rearrangement joins TRBV29-1 to TRBJ1-1; tentatively, D is TRBD1 (5 bases). Germline CDR1 reads SQVTM; CDR2 reads ANQGSEA. The CDR3 consists of 15 residues. The germline V and J ends were trimmed by 5 bases and 5 bases, with 21 bases remaining between them. CDR3 sequence reads: CSVKFGAQAGTEAFF. The CDR3 DNA is TGCAGCGTTAAGTTTGGGGCTCAAGCGGGGACTGAAGCTTTCTTT.

A single count supports this clone. The chain is built from TRBV3-1 (or the pseudogene TRBV3-2) and TRBJ2-1, with D possibly TRBD1 on 6 matching bases. This CDR3 contains 14 residues. The V end lost 4 bases, the J end lost 8 bases, and 15 bases lay between the germline ends. Germline V gene lookup returns CDR1 LGHDT and CDR2 YNNKEL (reference sequence). CDR3: CASSPDWTEDEQFF. CDR3 in DNA: TGTGCCAGCAGCCCAGACTGGACAGAGGATGAGCAGTTCTTC.

In this sample, this clone turned up a few times. The chain employs TRBV9 and TRBJ1-1; D might be TRBD1 (6 bases). The CDR3 covers 13 residues. The V gene's germline CDR1 is SGDLS and CDR2 YYNGEE. The V and J ends lost 0 bases and 9 bases respectively, with 12 bases between them. DNA of the CDR3: TGTGCCAGCAGCGTAGAGGGGGGCAGGAAAGCTTTCTTT. This codes for CASSVEGGRKAFF. The full variable domain, with the rest looked up from reference TRBV9 and TRBJ1-1, is DSGVTQTPKHLITATGQRVTLRCSPRSGDLSVYWYQQSLDQGLQFLIQYYNGEERAKGNILERFSAQQFPDLHSELNLSSLELGDSALYFCASSVEGGRKAFFGQGTRLTVV.

This clone appeared a few times. The chain combines TRBV5-4 with TRBJ1-6; 9 bases are shared with TRBD1. J was trimmed by 12 bases and V by 3 bases; bases with no gene match: 7. The CDR3 length is 14 residues. CDR1 is SGHNT, CDR2 YYREEE, per germline (reference sequence). CDR3 nucleotide sequence: TGTGCCAGCAGCTCCGGGACAGGGATAAGACCCCTCCACTTT. This encodes CASSSGTGIRPLHF.

The J gene is TRBJ1-2, the V gene TRBV5-1; 7 bases align to TRBD1. The CDR3 has 14 residues. CDR1 is SGHRS, CDR2 YFSETQ, per germline. V lost 0 bases, J lost 3 bases, and 2 bases stayed unmatched. CDR3 sequence (DNA): TGCGCCAGCAGCTTGGGTGACAGGGACTATGGCTACACCTTC. Translating it yields CASSLGDRDYGYTF.